This TCR beta chain comes out of a study of spatial heterogeneity in lung cancer (dated by TCRdb to about 2019). General notes on the study: Beta-chain transcripts were consistently detected in greater numbers than alpha-chain transcripts, which likely reflects a higher abundance of beta-chain transcripts. The study linked features of the TCR repertoire to counts of nonsynonymous mutations, which were determined by whole-exome sequencing of tumor tissue. In non-small cell lung cancer, the study quantitatively compared TCR alpha and beta repertoires across several tumor regions, matched nontumor lung, and blood. At surgery, some 220 tumor regions, approximately 64 matched nontumor lung samples and 45 to 60 PBMC samples were TCR-sequenced for both alpha and beta chains. In the raw uncorrected reads, each unique combination of TCR and UMI appeared on average more than ten times.

Relative to germline, V is missing 5 bases and J is missing 3 bases, with 9 bases of the junction outside any gene match. From the germline V gene, CDR1 is SGHAT and CDR2 is FQNNGV. Inclusive of the bounding cysteine and phenylalanine, the CDR3 is 15 residues long. The CDR3 DNA has 45 bases and is translated from base 1. The time point tag for this specimen amounts to: sample taken at primary tumor resection. Donors were about 70 patients with early-stage, untreated non-small cell lung cancer from the lung TRACERx cohort. For TCR sequencing, whole RNA was extracted from tumor and nontumor lung tissue, or from cryopreserved PBMC samples, and no cell sorting was done. Patients were selected for TCR sequencing only if sufficient RNA was available from at least two tumor regions. The method was 5' RACE. TCRdb shows the sequencer as NextSeq 500. The TCR library protocol attached a unique molecular identifier to each TCR cDNA molecule to allow correction of PCR and sequencing errors. The published analysis was carried out like this. TCR identification, UMI-based error correction and CDR3 extraction were performed with Decombinator tools. TCRs above a frequency of 2 per 1,000, corresponding to the top 1% of the tumor frequency distribution, were defined as expanded. Each repertoire was subsampled 100 times to 5,000 TCRs, after which Renyi diversity was computed with the R vegan package. CDR3 similarity networks were built from amino acid triplet string-kernel similarity, connecting CDR3s with pairwise similarity above 0.82. TCRdb redid the processing of the public reads, applying fastp at Q25 and MiXCR, and retained in-frame beta chains. CDR3 protein sequences are deduplicated, and each keeps its most common genes and DNA. TCRdb, not the authors, supplied the V and J calls. The sample table shows over 45,000 distinct CDR3 sequences, and approximately 5.7% are seen once. The ten largest account for 11% of the sample.

There are many counts of this clonotype. Which antigen it targets is not known. No base-level quality is on record; no much larger clone is a single base apart. Study-level results and caveats: Additional single-cell paired TCR alpha and beta sequencing was considered necessary to confirm, at a functional level, the hypothesis that regional TCRs recognize regional mutations. Ubiquitous expanded tumor TCRs were found in blood more often at tumor resection than at routine follow-up.

The V and J segments used are TRBV11-2 and TRBJ2-7, with 8 bases in between that match TRBD2. Sequencing was performed on PBMCs, taken at surgery. The clonotype originates from a male donor with early-stage non-small cell lung cancer. The CDR3 in this case is CASSPPTSASYEQYF. The bases are TGTGCCAGCAGCCCCCCGACTAGCGCGAGCTACGAGCAGTACTTC.